Given below is one T cell receptor (beta chain) in context. The antigen remains undetermined. The sort gate was single viable CD3+CD4+CD8-CD45RO+ cells for memory CD4+ T cells. These data belong to a study of memory CD4+ T cells and cytomegalovirus serostatus. Looked up from germline, CDR1 is LNHDA and CDR2 is SQIVND (reference sequence). V shed 3 bases and J 7 bases; nucleotides not matched to a gene: 2. CDR3 length equals 15 residues. Data came from immunoSEQ multiplex PCR; TCRdb stores just in-frame clones and leaves some out. The sample lists about 50,000 clones, roughly four fifths occurring once. General study findings and limits: Suggested: most of the CMV-linked TCR signature lies in CD4+ memory cells.

The TCR sequence derives from an adult in good health and CMV-seronegative. Material: memory CD4+ T cells from blood. V usage is TRBV19 and J usage is TRBJ1-6; 11 bases line up with TRBD1. CDR3 DNA sequence: TGTGCCAGTAGTATCGGGGACAGGGGGAATTCACCCCTCCACTTT. It yields the protein CASSIGDRGNSPLHF.